Here is one TCR beta chain with its context. The germline V gene encodes CDR1 LGHDT and CDR2 YNNKEL (reference sequence). This CDR3 contains 14 residues. With 7 bases removed from V and 0 bases from J, the gap between germline ends came to 12 bases. Sequencing used immunoSEQ multiplex PCR; TCRdb keeps in-frame clones, though not all of them. The sample has about 230,000 clones, more than 80% seen once. This sample was taken from a study of blood T cell repertoires in COVID-19. Each participant's cohort was designated according to participant-reported clinical history. The study counted Cohort 3 donors as recovered given two negative PCRs, clearance, or symptom resolution.

The clonotype comes from a man aged 60-69 years who had recovered from COVID-19. The chain has TRBV3-1 (or the pseudogene TRBV3-2) and TRBJ1-1, with D hard to call. Specimen: PBMCs or T cells enriched from blood (not recorded which). In nucleotides, the CDR3 is TGTGCCAGCACCGAAAGAGGGCTGAACACTGAAGCTTTCTTT. It translates to CASTERGLNTEAFF.